These 30 T cell receptor beta chains were all obtained from the same sample, sequenced in a study of cytomegalovirus exposure and HLA in healthy donors. The PCR contained 60 Vbeta and 13 Jbeta primers. Clones were sequenced by immunoSEQ multiplex PCR, and TCRdb holds only the in-frame ones, with some missing. The sample lists more than 150,000 clones, roughly 82% occurring once. Sequencing was performed on PBMCs. The origin of the receptors is a woman aged 45-60 years in good health and CMV-seropositive.

This chain joins TRBV14 and TRBJ2-1; D might be TRBD2 (5 bases). Trimming took 1 base from V and 0 from J, leaving 16 bases between them. Looked up from germline, CDR1 is SGHDN and CDR2 is FVKESK. This CDR3 comprises 18 residues. The DNA for the CDR3 is TGTGCCAGCAGCCAAGTGGCTCCGGGGAAGTCCTCCTACAATGAGCAGTTCTTC. It is translated as CASSQVAPGKSSYNEQFF.

This clone was counted ten times or more. The rearrangement links TRBV5-8 to TRBJ2-4; the D gene is possibly TRBD1 (5 bases). Deletions cut 0 bases from V and 0 bases from J, with 13 bases between. CDR3 length: 17 amino acids. Germline CDR1 and CDR2: SGHTS and YDEGEE. CDR3 sequence (DNA): TGTGCCAGCAGCTTGGCATTCAGGGTATTAGCCAAAAACATTCAGTACTTC. Protein product: CASSLAFRVLAKNIQYF.

The V call is TRBV20-1, the J call TRBJ2-7, with TRBD1 matching over 8 bases. The germline CDR1 and CDR2 sequences are DFQATT and SNEGSKA (reference sequence). This CDR3 spans 11 amino acids. With V trimmed by 7 bases and J by 7 bases, 6 bases remained unmatched. CDR3 DNA sequence: TGCAGTGGAACCAGGGGGCTTGAGCAGTACTTC. Protein: CSGTRGLEQYF.

The chain links TRBV5-6 to TRBJ2-1, with D perhaps matching TRBD1 (5 bases). Per germline, CDR1 SGHDT and CDR2 YYEEEE. CDR3 size: 14 residues. V shed 4 bases and J shed 12 bases, with 20 bases lying between them. CDR3 in amino acids: CASSGQGVPLRQFF. The CDR3 DNA is TGTGCCAGCAGCGGACAAGGGGTCCCTCTGAGGCAGTTCTTC.

The rearrangement joins TRBV14 to TRBJ1-2; D is possibly TRBD1 (6 bases). Germline lookup yields CDR1 SGHDN and CDR2 FVKESK. This CDR3 spans 16 amino acids. Trimming removed 3 bases at V and 2 bases at J, with 16 bases between. The DNA of the CDR3 is TGTGCCAGCAGCCAGAACACAGGGAGAGGGAACTATGGCTACACCTTC. It specifies CASSQNTGRGNYGYTF.

V is TRBV29-1 and J is TRBJ1-1; no clear D gene. The CDR3 contains 12 residues. The V gene lost 6 bases and the J gene lost 0 bases, with 8 bases spanning the gap. The germline gives CDR1 SQVTM, CDR2 ANQGSEA. CDR3 nucleotide sequence: TGCAGCGTCCGGGAGATGAACACTGAAGCTTTCTTT. Its translation is CSVREMNTEAFF. The whole variable domain, filled in from reference TRBV29-1 and TRBJ1-1, reads SAVISQKPSRDICQRGTSLTIQCQVDSQVTMMFWYRQQPGQSLTLIATANQGSEATYESGFVIDKFPISRPNLTFSTLTVSNMSPEDSSIYLCSVREMNTEAFFGQGTRLTVV.

A note on this clone: Distinct nucleotide sequences in the sample also encode this CDR3. The J gene is TRBJ1-5, the V gene TRBV5-1; D ambiguous. The CDR3 extends over 15 amino acids. V lost 1 base to trimming and J lost 1 base, with 9 bases between them. Germline-derived CDR1 and CDR2 are SGHRS and YFSETQ. The CDR3 bases are TGCGCCAGCAGCTTGACGGGAGCGAGCAATCAGCCCCAGCATTTT. Its protein is CASSLTGASNQPQHF.

This clone was recorded a few times. The chain joins TRBV5-8 to TRBJ2-1; D may be TRBD2 (6 bases). The V gene lost 0 bases and the J gene lost 4 bases, with 8 bases spanning the gap. The CDR3 has 14 residues. CDR1 is SGHTS, CDR2 YDEGEE, per germline. The CDR3, as DNA: TGTGCCAGCAGCTTGGCGGGGGTATACAATGAGCAGTTCTTC. Translated: CASSLAGVYNEQFF. Full variable domain (outside the CDR3, taken from reference TRBV5-8 and TRBJ2-1): EAGVTQSPTHLIKTRGQQATLRCSPISGHTSVYWYQQALGLGLQFLLWYDEGEERNRGNFPPRFSGRQFPNYSSELNVNALELEDSALYLCASSLAGVYNEQFFGPGTRLTVL.

This rearrangement joins TRBV27 to TRBJ2-1; D may be TRBD2 (6 bases). V gave up 5 bases and J gave up 5 bases, with 22 bases separating them. The CDR3 is made up of 17 amino acids. Germline lookup yields CDR1 MNHEY and CDR2 SMNVEV (reference sequence). CDR3 nucleotides: TGTGCCAGCAGTCCCCGAGGGACGACTAGACCCAACAATGAGCAGTTCTTC. Its protein is CASSPRGTTRPNNEQFF.

This clone was counted a single time. The V gene is TRBV6-1, the J gene TRBJ2-7; maybe TRBD2 (6 bases). Germline-derived CDR1 and CDR2 are MNHNS and SASEGT. This CDR3 comprises 14 residues. V gave up 3 bases and J gave up 6 bases, with 15 bases separating them. This CDR3 reads CASSEEGRTAEQYF. In DNA form, the CDR3 reads TGTGCCAGCAGTGAGGAGGGAAGAACTGCCGAGCAGTACTTC.

DNA of the CDR3: TGCGCCAGCAGCTTGTTCGGCCTCGGGGGGAGCACAGATACGCAGTATTTT. It yields the protein CASSLFGLGGSTDTQYF. V and J are TRBV5-1 and TRBJ2-3; 7 bases match TRBD2. Germline V CDR1 and CDR2: SGHRS, YFSETQ. Trimming took 1 base from V and 0 from J; bases not matched to a gene: 8. The CDR3 runs 17 residues.

The chain carries TRBV7-2 and TRBJ1-1, with a tentative D call TRBD1 (6 bases). Trimming stripped 5 bases from V and 2 bases from J, with 12 bases between. In germline, CDR1 is SGHTA, CDR2 FQGNSA. There are 14 residues in the CDR3. The CDR3 bases are TGTGCCAGCAGCCCGGACAGATCTAACACTGAAGCTTTCTTT. Translated: CASSPDRSNTEAFF.

This CDR3 is CASSGGHRSNEKLFF. In nucleotides, the CDR3 is TGTGCCAGCAGTGGGGGACACCGCTCTAATGAAAAACTGTTTTTT. This chain uses TRBV6-5 with TRBJ1-4, with a tentative D call TRBD1 (6 bases). CDR3 length: 15 amino acids. Between the trimmed V and J ends, which lost 5 bases and 3 bases, there was a span of 13 bases. CDR1 and CDR2 (germline): MNHEY, SVGAGI.

The CDR3 reads CASSRDSPYEQYF. CDR3 nucleotides: TGCGCCAGCAGTAGGGACAGTCCCTACGAGCAGTACTTC. J is TRBJ2-7 and V is TRBV5-1, with 7 bases that match TRBD1. The length of the CDR3 is 13 residues. The germline V gene has CDR1 SGHRS and CDR2 YFSETQ. The ends lost 5 bases at V and 2 bases at J; junction bases unmatched: 4. The full variable domain, rest sourced from reference TRBV5-1 and TRBJ2-7, is KAGVTQTPRYLIKTRGQQVTLSCSPISGHRSVSWYQQTPGQGLQFLFEYFSETQRNKGNFPGRFSGRQFSNSRSEMNVSTLELGDSALYLCASSRDSPYEQYFGPGTRLTVT.

The gene calls are TRBV5-1 and TRBJ2-1; 12 bases fit TRBD2. With V trimmed by 2 bases and J by 2 bases, 2 bases remained unmatched. CDR1 is SGHRS, CDR2 YFSETQ, per germline. The CDR3 sequence is 16 residues long. The DNA of the CDR3 is TGCGCCAGCAGCTTCCGACTAGCGGGGGCCTACAATGAGCAGTTCTTC. It encodes CASSFRLAGAYNEQFF.

The CDR3 protein is CASRTTGSSYEQYF. In DNA, the CDR3 is TGTGCCAGTAGGACGACAGGTTCTTCCTACGAGCAGTACTTC. This sequence joins TRBV19 and TRBJ2-7, with a possible D match to TRBD1 (6 bases). Germline V lookup: CDR1 LNHDA, CDR2 SQIVND (reference sequence). Deletions cut 6 bases from V and 1 base from J, with 13 bases between. There are 14 residues in the CDR3. Combining the CDR3 with reference TRBV19 and TRBJ2-7 gives the whole variable domain DGGITQSPKYLFRKEGQNVTLSCEQNLNHDAMYWYRQDPGQGLRLIYYSQIVNDFQKGDIAEGYSVSREKKESFPLTVTSAQKNPTAFYLCASRTTGSSYEQYFGPGTRLTVT.

The J gene is TRBJ2-6, the V gene TRBV29-1; TRBD1 is a possible D gene (5 bases). V gave up 4 bases and J gave up 2 bases, with 15 bases separating them. The germline CDR1 and CDR2 sequences are SQVTM and ANQGSEA. This CDR3 has 16 residues. CDR3 in DNA: TGCAGCGTTGGTGGGGCGCAGGGCCCTGGGGCCAACGTCCTGACTTTC. Protein sequence: CSVGGAQGPGANVLTF.

The rearrangement links TRBV12-5 to TRBJ1-6; no clear D. CDR3 length equals 15 residues. V lost 6 bases and J lost 4, with 13 bases in between. Germline CDR1 is LGHNT and CDR2 is FRNRAP. CDR3: CASGTTEGYNSPLHF. CDR3 coding DNA: TGTGCTAGTGGCACTACAGAGGGTTATAATTCACCCCTCCACTTT.

This clone appeared a few times. The chain employs TRBV6-1 and TRBJ2-2; 7 nucleotides match TRBD2. The CDR3 spans 13 residues. The J segment lost 10 bases and the V segment lost 7 bases, leaving 9 bases of the junction unmatched. The germline V gene has CDR1 MNHNS and CDR2 SASEGT. The CDR3 here is CASTEGTTEELFF. Written as DNA, the CDR3 is TGTGCCAGCACCGAGGGGACTACTGAGGAGCTGTTTTTT.

The chain employs TRBV9 and TRBJ1-4, with a possible D match to TRBD1 (5 bases). The CDR3 extends over 13 amino acids. V was trimmed by 3 bases and J by 5 bases, leaving 8 bases between them. The germline V gene has CDR1 SGDLS and CDR2 YYNGEE. In DNA form, the CDR3 reads TGTGCCAGCAGCGGACGGGGGAATGAAAAACTGTTTTTT. This encodes CASSGRGNEKLFF. Based on the CDR3 plus reference TRBV9 and TRBJ1-4, the full variable domain is DSGVTQTPKHLITATGQRVTLRCSPRSGDLSVYWYQQSLDQGLQFLIQYYNGEERAKGNILERFSAQQFPDLHSELNLSSLELGDSALYFCASSGRGNEKLFFGSGTQLSVL.

This chain joins TRBV5-1 and TRBJ2-2; 8 bases fit TRBD1. Germline V gene sequence: CDR1 SGHRS, CDR2 YFSETQ. V was clipped by 4 bases and J by 4 bases; unmatched bases: 6. CDR3 length: 15 amino acids. The CDR3 coding sequence is TGCGCCAGCAGCCATGGACAGGGAGCCACCGGGGAGCTGTTTTTT. It encodes CASSHGQGATGELFF.

The chain links TRBV5-6 to TRBJ1-5; TRBD1 might be the D (6 bases). Germline V lookup: CDR1 SGHDT, CDR2 YYEEEE. This CDR3 contains 15 residues. Trimming shortened V by 7 bases and J by 5 bases, and 19 bases separated the two germline ends. The DNA for the CDR3 is TGTGCCAGCCACGATGAGACAGGCAAACATCAGCCCCAGCATTTT. It encodes CASHDETGKHQPQHF. The whole variable domain, remainder taken from reference TRBV5-6 and TRBJ1-5, is DAGVTQSPTHLIKTRGQQVTLRCSPKSGHDTVSWYQQALGQGPQFIFQYYEEEERQRGNFPDRFSGHQFPNYSSELNVNALLLGDSALYLCASHDETGKHQPQHFGDGTRLSIL.

This chain links TRBV6-1 with TRBJ2-1, with 8 positions matching TRBD2. Germline values: CDR1 MNHNS, CDR2 SASEGT. Trimming took 6 bases from V and 7 from J; bases not matched to a gene: 11. This CDR3 comprises 15 residues. Here the CDR3 reads CASRPSGGGRNEQFF. In DNA form, the CDR3 reads TGTGCCAGCAGACCCTCCGGCGGGGGGAGGAATGAGCAGTTCTTC.

The chain is built from TRBV5-4 and TRBJ1-6; D ambiguous. The ends were cut back, 2 bases at V and 4 bases at J, with 10 bases in the middle. Germline CDR1 reads SGHNT; CDR2 reads YYREEE (reference sequence). The CDR3 is 15 amino acids. In DNA, the CDR3 is TGTGCCAGCAGCTTAACAGAGACGTATAATTCACCCCTCCACTTT. Encoded protein: CASSLTETYNSPLHF.

The V call is TRBV27, the J call TRBJ1-1, with 7 nucleotides matching TRBD1. CDR1 is MNHEY and CDR2 is SMNVEV in the germline V gene (reference sequence). V gave up 8 bases and J gave up 1 base; unmatched junction bases: 7. The CDR3 contains 14 residues. The CDR3: CASGQAGTNTEAFF. The CDR3 DNA follows: TGTGCCAGCGGACAGGCGGGGACGAACACTGAAGCTTTCTTT.

J is TRBJ1-6 and V is TRBV6-1; TRBD1 agrees at 7 bases. Germline V gene lookup returns CDR1 MNHNS and CDR2 SASEGT. V trimming: 5 bases; J trimming: 10 bases; junction bases outside the gene matches: 8. This CDR3 comprises 14 residues. CDR3 region: CASSPDRVGSPLHF. The CDR3 region has the DNA TGTGCCAGCAGTCCAGACAGGGTTGGATCACCCCTCCACTTT.

The V and J genes are TRBV7-8 and TRBJ2-2; TRBD2 aligns across 7 bases. The J segment lost 4 bases and the V segment lost 1 base, leaving 9 bases of the junction unmatched. In germline, CDR1 is SGHVS, CDR2 FQNEAQ. The CDR3 runs 17 residues. The CDR3 here is CASSLGSGGRSTGELFF. CDR3 DNA: TGTGCCAGCAGCTTAGGATCCGGGGGGAGGTCCACCGGGGAGCTGTTTTTT.

This chain connects TRBV5-1 to TRBJ2-1; D unclear. The CDR3 contains 12 residues. CDR1 and CDR2 (germline): SGHRS, YFSETQ. Trimming took 4 bases from V and 1 from J, leaving 3 bases between them. In nucleotides, the CDR3 is TGCGCCAGCAGCCCTTCCTACAATGAGCAGTTCTTC. Its protein is CASSPSYNEQFF.

In this sample, this clone turned up a few times. V is TRBV5-1 and J is TRBJ2-7; 9 positions match TRBD1. The junction had 5 bases not matched to a gene; V was cut back by 1 base and J by 6 bases. Germline V CDR1 and CDR2: SGHRS, YFSETQ. The CDR3 has 14 residues. CDR3 region: CASSLSGGQGEQYF. DNA of the CDR3: TGCGCCAGCAGCTTGTCGGGGGGACAGGGCGAGCAGTACTTC.

This chain links TRBV7-3 with TRBJ2-2; 8 nucleotides agree with TRBD1. After removal of 4 bases from V and 1 base from J, the junction contained 5 bases not matched to a gene. CDR1 is SGHTA and CDR2 is FQGTGA in the germline V gene. The length of the CDR3 is 16 residues. CDR3 bases: TGTGCCAGCAGCTCGAGAACAGGGGGGAACACCGGGGAGCTGTTTTTT. Translation: CASSSRTGGNTGELFF.